The 26 T cell receptor beta chains given below trace back to one sample, sequenced in a study of shared clonotypes between healthy human individuals (dated by TCRdb to between 2020 and 2021). Libraries came from the immunoSEQ multiplex PCR assay. TCRdb stores this immuneACCESS table with in-frame sequences only. Part of the clones is absent; in the studies checked, under half of the shortfall reflects unresolved V genes, and no reason is known for the rest. The sample table shows roughly 2.1 million clones, and 90% to 95% are seen once. The biggest ten clones account for 1.7% of the sample. CD8 naive samples were obtained by positive selection for CCR7 among CD45RO-negative cells, yielding a CD45RA+CCR7+ population from which TemRA cells were excluded. The sequenced sample consisted of naive CD8+ T cells from PBMCs. Sample cell subset or site, as interpreted from the label and publication: CD45RA+CCR7+. The receptors were gathered from a young man in good health. Some clones in this sample may be carry-over from other donors' samples.

The CDR3 DNA follows: TGTGCCTGGAGTCAATGGAGCTCTGGAAACACCATATATTTT. It specifies CAWSQWSSGNTIYF. The chain joins TRBV30 to TRBJ1-3; D gene uncertain. Germline CDR1 and CDR2: GTSNPN and SVGIG (reference sequence). Trimming removed 2 bases from V and 0 bases from J, with 8 bases in between. This CDR3 comprises 14 residues.

The gene calls are TRBV2 and TRBJ1-2, with D maybe TRBD1 (6 bases). The CDR3 is 16 residues long. CDR1 is SNHLY and CDR2 is FYNNEI in the germline V gene. V lost 6 bases to trimming and J lost 12 bases, with 29 bases between them. The CDR3 DNA is TGTGCCAGCAGAAGACCAACTGACAGGATAGGATTCAAGGACACCTTC. It encodes CASRRPTDRIGFKDTF.

Written as DNA, the CDR3 is TGTGCCAGCAGTTTTAGTGAGTCCGGGGAGCTGTTTTTT. As protein: CASSFSESGELFF. V is TRBV28 and J is TRBJ2-2; no firm D call. Per germline, CDR1 MDHEN and CDR2 SYDVKM. This CDR3 spans 13 amino acids. Trimming removed 3 bases at V and 6 bases at J, with 8 bases between.

The chain employs TRBV7-7 and TRBJ2-7; 13 bases map to TRBD2. Germline V gene lookup returns CDR1 SSHAT and CDR2 FNYEAQ (reference sequence). This CDR3 is built from 19 residues. V lost 7 bases to trimming and J lost 4 bases; unmatched junction nucleotides: 19. DNA of the CDR3: TGTGCCAGCACCACCACTAGACTAGCGGGAGGACCTCCCGGGTACGAGCAGTACTTC. Its translation: CASTTTRLAGGPPGYEQYF.

As regards this clone: Different DNA sequences within this sample yield the same CDR3. J is TRBJ2-2 and V is TRBV6-6; D may be TRBD2 (5 bases). This CDR3 region has 13 residues. V lost 0 bases to trimming and J lost 6 bases, with 5 bases between them. The germline V gene has CDR1 MNHNY and CDR2 SVGAGI (reference sequence). This chain's CDR3 is CASSYSRAGELFF. CDR3 coding DNA: TGTGCCAGCAGTTACTCGAGGGCCGGGGAGCTGTTTTTT.

This clone is a singleton in its sample. This CDR3 is CASSFVGPPTDTQYF. The CDR3 DNA reads TGTGCCAGCAGCTTCGTCGGACCTCCTACAGATACGCAGTATTTT. The chain carries TRBV7-3 and TRBJ2-3; D remains ambiguous. The germline V gene encodes CDR1 SGHTA and CDR2 FQGTGA. The CDR3 totals 15 residues. Trimming removed 3 bases at V and 3 bases at J, with 13 bases between. The full variable domain, with the rest looked up from reference TRBV7-3 and TRBJ2-3, is GAGVSQTPSNKVTEKGKYVELRCDPISGHTALYWYRQSLGQGPEFLIYFQGTGAADDSGLPNDRFFAVRPEGSVSTLKIQRTERGDSAVYLCASSFVGPPTDTQYFGPGTRLTVL.

The chain is built from TRBV27 and TRBJ1-4; a possible D gene is TRBD1 (5 bases). This CDR3 is built from 17 residues. Per the germline V gene, CDR1 is MNHEY and CDR2 is SMNVEV (reference sequence). Deletions cut 3 bases from V and 0 bases from J, with 14 bases between. CDR3 sequence: CASSFTGDPATNEKLFF. CDR3 DNA sequence: TGTGCCAGCAGTTTTACCGGGGACCCGGCAACTAATGAAAAACTGTTTTTT.

The chain has TRBV5-1 and TRBJ1-1; tentatively, D is TRBD1 (5 bases). This CDR3 contains 13 residues. Per the germline V gene, CDR1 is SGHRS and CDR2 is YFSETQ. With 7 bases removed from V and 7 bases from J, the gap between germline ends came to 17 bases. This CDR3 is CASFGAGLDEAFF. In DNA, the CDR3 is TGCGCCAGCTTCGGGGCAGGGTTAGATGAAGCTTTCTTT.

The chain has TRBV9 and TRBJ2-3, with D tentatively TRBD2 (6 bases). CDR1 SGDLS and CDR2 YYNGEE come from the germline V gene. V was clipped by 4 bases and J by 1 base, with 7 bases between them. This CDR3 spans 13 amino acids. CDR3 amino acids: CASSSGGTDTQYF. The CDR3, as DNA: TGTGCCAGCAGCTCGGGAGGCACAGATACGCAGTATTTT.

The chain uses TRBV4-1 and TRBJ1-2; D uncertain. Trimming removed 0 bases from V and 2 bases from J, with 13 bases in between. Germline values: CDR1 MGHRA, CDR2 YSYEKL. The CDR3 consists of 16 residues. CDR3 sequence (DNA): TGCGCCAGCAGCCAAGATTTGAGATCGCCCAACTATGGCTACACCTTC. This gives the protein CASSQDLRSPNYGYTF.

The chain has TRBV5-1 and TRBJ2-3, with D tentatively TRBD1 (5 bases). Germline V lookup: CDR1 SGHRS, CDR2 YFSETQ. This CDR3 spans 12 amino acids. The V end lost 2 bases, the J end lost 7 bases, and 8 bases lay between the germline ends. The CDR3 coding sequence is TGCGCCAGCAGCTTCCAGGGTAATACGCAGTATTTT. Its protein is CASSFQGNTQYF. Full variable domain (remainder filled in from reference TRBV5-1 and TRBJ2-3): KAGVTQTPRYLIKTRGQQVTLSCSPISGHRSVSWYQQTPGQGLQFLFEYFSETQRNKGNFPGRFSGRQFSNSRSEMNVSTLELGDSALYLCASSFQGNTQYFGPGTRLTVL.

This clone was seen once. CDR3 DNA: TGTGCCAGCAGCTCCACGGGGGAAGGCACTGAAGCTTTCTTT. It translates to CASSSTGEGTEAFF. This sequence joins TRBV7-3 and TRBJ1-1, with D perhaps TRBD1 (5 bases). CDR3 length equals 14 residues. In germline, CDR1 is SGHTA, CDR2 FQGTGA. V shed 4 bases and J shed 4 bases, with 13 bases lying between them.

The gene calls are TRBV5-6 and TRBJ2-6, with 8 bases aligning to TRBD2. Trimming removed 4 bases from V and 15 bases from J; junction bases left unmatched: 9. CDR1 is SGHDT, CDR2 YYEEEE, per germline. CDR3 size: 13 residues. CDR3 DNA sequence: TGTGCCAGCAGCGCCGGGACTAGTCGAGGCCTGACTTTC. Translating it yields CASSAGTSRGLTF.

This chain joins TRBV9 and TRBJ2-2; 9 bases match TRBD2. The V segment lost 2 bases and the J segment 7 bases; nucleotides outside the gene matches: 9. CDR3 size: 16 residues. Germline-derived CDR1 and CDR2 are SGDLS and YYNGEE. This CDR3 is CASSVSGSTSSGELFF. CDR3 DNA sequence: TGTGCCAGCAGCGTTAGCGGGAGTACCTCGAGCGGGGAGCTGTTTTTT.

CDR3 sequence (DNA): TGTGCCAGCAGCTTCAAACGACAGGCCACCGGGGAGCTGTTTTTT. Its translation: CASSFKRQATGELFF. The chain joins TRBV5-6 to TRBJ2-2; D might be TRBD1 (6 bases). The length of the CDR3 is 15 residues. Trimming pared 2 bases from V and 4 bases from J, leaving 12 bases between. CDR1 and CDR2 from the germline V gene are SGHDT and YYEEEE.

This clone was detected a few times. The V call is TRBV10-3, the J call TRBJ1-1; 10 bases line up with TRBD1. Unmatched junction bases numbered 6, after V lost 6 bases and J lost 5 bases. CDR1 and CDR2 (germline): ENHRY, SYGVKD. The CDR3 has 14 residues. CDR3 bases: TGTGCCATCAGCCACGGGACAGGGGTGACTGAAGCTTTCTTT. Its protein product is CAISHGTGVTEAFF.

V gene TRBV4-1 combines with J gene TRBJ2-1; 7 bases are shared with TRBD2. Germline CDR1 reads MGHRA; CDR2 reads YSYEKL. This CDR3 contains 16 residues. V shed 4 bases and J 0 bases; nucleotides not matched to a gene: 6. CDR3 nucleotide sequence: TGCGCCAGCAGCCCTCCTGGCGGGAGCTCCTACAATGAGCAGTTCTTC. This codes for CASSPPGGSSYNEQFF.

This chain uses TRBV7-9 with TRBJ1-4; D is undetermined. V dropped 5 bases and J dropped 0 bases, with 7 bases sitting between them. CDR1 SEHNR and CDR2 FQNEAQ come from the germline V gene (reference sequence). The CDR3 is 14 residues long. The CDR3 loop is CASSGPSTNEKLFF. In nucleotides, the CDR3 is TGTGCCAGCAGCGGGCCCTCAACTAATGAAAAACTGTTTTTT.

The chain recombines TRBV5-8 with TRBJ2-1; 8 bases agree with TRBD2. The CDR3 is 14 residues long. Germline CDR1 is SGHTS and CDR2 is YDEGEE. V trimming: 6 bases; J trimming: 7 bases; junction bases outside the gene matches: 9. The CDR3 is CASTGTRVANEQFF. The CDR3 DNA sequence: TGTGCCAGCACCGGGACTAGAGTGGCAAATGAGCAGTTCTTC.

This clone showed up just once. Here the CDR3 reads CASSFRQIITGELFF. In nucleotides, the CDR3 is TGTGCCAGCAGTTTTCGGCAGATAATTACCGGGGAGCTGTTTTTT. V and J are TRBV28 and TRBJ2-2; D is undetermined. V was shortened by 3 bases and J by 5 bases, with 13 bases between the two germline ends. This CDR3 spans 15 amino acids. Germline CDR1 and CDR2: MDHEN and SYDVKM. Drawing the rest from reference TRBV28 and TRBJ2-2, the complete variable domain is DVKVTQSSRYLVKRTGEKVFLECVQDMDHENMFWYRQDPGLGLRLIYFSYDVKMKEKGDIPEGYSVSREKKERFSLILESASTNQTSMYLCASSFRQIITGELFFGEGSRLTVL.

The V call is TRBV10-3, the J call TRBJ2-5; 8 nucleotides match TRBD2. The CDR3 spans 15 residues. The J segment lost 5 bases and the V segment lost 5 bases, leaving 10 bases of the junction unmatched. Per the germline V gene, CDR1 is ENHRY and CDR2 is SYGVKD. The CDR3 reads CAISPGLDRWETQYF. The CDR3 DNA reads as TGTGCCATCAGTCCGGGACTAGATAGGTGGGAGACCCAGTACTTC.

This chain joins TRBV4-3 and TRBJ2-1; TRBD2 matches at 10 bases. CDR1 LGHNA and CDR2 YSLEER come from the germline V gene. The CDR3 is made up of 15 amino acids. The trim removed 1 base at V and 9 bases at J, leaving 6 bases unmatched. CDR3 in DNA: TGCGCCAGCAGCCAAGTACTAGCGGGATCGATTGAGCAGTTCTTC. Protein product: CASSQVLAGSIEQFF.

This chain uses TRBV10-1 with TRBJ2-1; D call uncertain. Per germline, CDR1 WNHNN and CDR2 SYGVQD (reference sequence). V lost 6 bases, J lost 9 bases, and 15 bases lay in between. The CDR3 is made up of 13 amino acids. The DNA for the CDR3 is TGCGCCAGCAGCGAGATCTGGGGTGCTGAGCAGTTCTTC. Its translation is CASSEIWGAEQFF.

The chain couples TRBV5-5 to TRBJ1-1; 9 bases map to TRBD1. V lost 10 bases and J lost 4; bases outside the gene matches: 11. Germline V lookup: CDR1 SGHKS, CDR2 YYEKEE (reference sequence). The CDR3 contains 14 residues. In nucleotides, the CDR3 is TGTGCCGGCACCCTAGGGACAGGGCGCACTGAAGCTTTCTTT. Its translation: CAGTLGTGRTEAFF.

V gene TRBV7-8 combines with J gene TRBJ2-5; D not resolved. The CDR3 is 16 residues long. The V gene lost 5 bases and the J gene lost 2 bases, with 18 bases spanning the gap. Per germline, CDR1 SGHVS and CDR2 FQNEAQ. CDR3: CASSMVQRYLQETQYF. DNA of the CDR3: TGTGCCAGCAGCATGGTACAGAGGTATCTACAAGAGACCCAGTACTTC.

The chain links TRBV6-1 to TRBJ2-7; tentatively, D is TRBD1 (6 bases). CDR1 and CDR2 from the germline V gene are MNHNS and SASEGT. Trimming stripped 5 bases from V and 2 bases from J, with 10 bases between. The CDR3 contains 13 residues. The CDR3: CASSIQGTYEQYF. As DNA, the CDR3 is TGTGCCAGCAGTATACAGGGTACCTACGAGCAGTACTTC.